This TCR beta chain originates from a study of cytomegalovirus exposure and HLA in healthy donors. As for the study in general: Approximately 85 million unique TCRs from HLA-typed donors were held in an early data release.

Findings of the study overall: As immune exposure information, only CMV serostatus was available.

This clone occurred a few times. Antigen specificity is unknown. 60 Vbeta and 13 Jbeta primers were used in PCR. Only in-frame clones appear in the TCRdb table, and some are missing; sequencing was by immunoSEQ multiplex PCR. The sample holds some 120,000 clones, 77% seen once. Germline loops: CDR1 LGHNA, CDR2 YNFKEQ. The V gene end was trimmed by 2 bases and the J gene end by 7 bases; junction bases not matched to a gene: 6. CDR3 length equals 15 residues. The clonotype was recovered from a human donor in good health. J is TRBJ2-2 and V is TRBV4-2; 8 nucleotides agree with TRBD2. The sequencing input was PBMCs. The CDR3 here is CASSQTAGAIGELFF. CDR3 nucleotides: TGTGCCAGCAGCCAAACAGCGGGAGCGATCGGGGAGCTGTTTTTT.